The present entry profiles one T cell receptor beta chain with its context. What it binds is not known. This sample is drawn from a study of somatic mutations in cytotoxic T cells in rheumatoid arthritis. General study findings and limits: The antigen targets of the expanded CD8+ clones lacked identification.

As processed by the authors: Patient CD8+ clones bigger than 1% seldom lined up with published virus-specific TCRB sequences. Method: immunoSEQ multiplex PCR; TCRdb's copy keeps in-frame clones and lacks some. D and trimming come from the DNA, and the V and J calls and clone size come from that table. There are about 20,000 clones in the sample; about 85% occur only once, and over 13% lies in the top ten. Per germline, CDR1 SGHDN and CDR2 FVKESK. Between the trimmed V and J ends, which lost 0 bases and 3 bases, there was a span of 9 bases. The CDR3 sequence is 14 residues long. The study pulled out CD4+ and CD8+ cells with positive magnetic bead selection and then checked their purity by flow cytometry.

The chain uses TRBV14 and TRBJ2-7; D may match TRBD1 or TRBD2 (5 bases each). The clonotype was recovered from an adult with rheumatoid arthritis. The sample comprised CD8+ T cells sorted from blood. The chain's CDR3 is CASSQEWGNYEQYV. The CDR3 DNA is TGTGCCAGCAGCCAAGAGTGGGGGAACTACGAGCAGTACGTC.